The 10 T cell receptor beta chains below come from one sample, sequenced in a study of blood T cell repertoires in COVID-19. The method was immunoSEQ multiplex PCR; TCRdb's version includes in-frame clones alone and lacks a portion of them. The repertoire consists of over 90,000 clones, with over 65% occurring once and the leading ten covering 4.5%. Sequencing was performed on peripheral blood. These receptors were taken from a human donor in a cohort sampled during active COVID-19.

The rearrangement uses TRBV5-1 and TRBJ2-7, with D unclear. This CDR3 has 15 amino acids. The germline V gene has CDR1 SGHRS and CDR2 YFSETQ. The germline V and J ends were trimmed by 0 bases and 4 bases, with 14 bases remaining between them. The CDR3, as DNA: TGCGCCAGCAGCTTGGCAGGCCTCCTTGGGTACGAGCAGTACTTC. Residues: CASSLAGLLGYEQYF. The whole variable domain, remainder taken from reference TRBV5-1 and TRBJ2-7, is KAGVTQTPRYLIKTRGQQVTLSCSPISGHRSVSWYQQTPGQGLQFLFEYFSETQRNKGNFPGRFSGRQFSNSRSEMNVSTLELGDSALYLCASSLAGLLGYEQYFGPGTRLTVT.

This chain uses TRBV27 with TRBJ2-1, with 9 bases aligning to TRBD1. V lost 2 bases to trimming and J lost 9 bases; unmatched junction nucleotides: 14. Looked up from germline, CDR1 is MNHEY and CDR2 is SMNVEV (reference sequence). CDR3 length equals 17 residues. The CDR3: CASSLEPPWTGAGEQFF. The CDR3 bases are TGTGCCAGCAGTTTAGAACCCCCATGGACAGGGGCAGGTGAGCAGTTCTTC.

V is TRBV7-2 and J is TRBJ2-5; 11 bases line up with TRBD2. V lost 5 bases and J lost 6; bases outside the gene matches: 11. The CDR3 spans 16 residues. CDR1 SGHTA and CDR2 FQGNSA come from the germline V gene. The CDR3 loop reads CASSPNSGGAGQTQYF. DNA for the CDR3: TGTGCCAGCAGCCCTAATAGCGGGGGGGCCGGCCAGACCCAGTACTTC.

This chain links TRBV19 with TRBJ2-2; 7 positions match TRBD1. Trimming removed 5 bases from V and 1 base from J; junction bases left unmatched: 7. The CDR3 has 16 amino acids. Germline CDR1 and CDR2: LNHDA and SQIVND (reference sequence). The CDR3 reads CASSPSRGWNTGELFF. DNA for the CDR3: TGTGCCAGTAGTCCCTCCAGGGGGTGGAACACCGGGGAGCTGTTTTTT.

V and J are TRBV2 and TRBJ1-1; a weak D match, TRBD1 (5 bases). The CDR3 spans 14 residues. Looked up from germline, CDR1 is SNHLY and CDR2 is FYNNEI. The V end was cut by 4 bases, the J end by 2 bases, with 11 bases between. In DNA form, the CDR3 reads TGTGCCAGCAGTGTGGGGGGGGGAAACACTGAAGCTTTCTTT. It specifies CASSVGGGNTEAFF.

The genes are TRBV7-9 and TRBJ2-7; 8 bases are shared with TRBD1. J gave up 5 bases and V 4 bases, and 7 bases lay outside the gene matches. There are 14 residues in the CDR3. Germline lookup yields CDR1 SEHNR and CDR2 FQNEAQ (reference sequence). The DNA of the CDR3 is TGTGCCAGCAGCTATTTCACAGGGGGGCACGAGCAGTACTTC. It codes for CASSYFTGGHEQYF.

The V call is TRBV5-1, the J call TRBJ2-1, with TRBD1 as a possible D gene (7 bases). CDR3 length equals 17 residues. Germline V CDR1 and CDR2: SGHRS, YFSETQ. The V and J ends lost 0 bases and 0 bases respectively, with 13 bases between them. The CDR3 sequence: CASSLVGGQSSYNEQFF. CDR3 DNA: TGCGCCAGCAGCTTGGTGGGGGGACAGAGCTCCTACAATGAGCAGTTCTTC.

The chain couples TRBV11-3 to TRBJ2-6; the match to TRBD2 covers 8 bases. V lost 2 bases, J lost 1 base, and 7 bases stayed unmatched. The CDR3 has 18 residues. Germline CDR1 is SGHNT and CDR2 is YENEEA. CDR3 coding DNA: TGTGCCAGCAGCTTAACGGGACTAGGGCGATCTGGGGCCAACGTCCTGACTTTC. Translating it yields CASSLTGLGRSGANVLTF.

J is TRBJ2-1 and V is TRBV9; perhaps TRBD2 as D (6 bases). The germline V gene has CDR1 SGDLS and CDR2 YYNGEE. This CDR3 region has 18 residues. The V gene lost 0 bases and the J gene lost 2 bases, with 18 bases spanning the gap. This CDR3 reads CASSVVAGGRQTYNEQFF. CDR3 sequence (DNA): TGTGCCAGCAGCGTAGTAGCCGGGGGACGACAGACCTACAATGAGCAGTTCTTC.

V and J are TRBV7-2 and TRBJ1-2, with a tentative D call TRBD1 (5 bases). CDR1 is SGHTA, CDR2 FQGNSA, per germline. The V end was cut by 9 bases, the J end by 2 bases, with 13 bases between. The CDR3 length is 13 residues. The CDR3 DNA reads TGTGCCAGTGCAGGGAAAGCCAACTATGGCTACACCTTC. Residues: CASAGKANYGYTF.